Listed below are T cell receptor beta chains from one sample, sequenced in a study of tumor and adjacent non-tumor tissue in lung cancer. TCRdb re-derived calls from the multiplex PCR reads in MiXCR, one entry per CDR3 protein. The table lists about 120,000 distinct CDR3 sequences, over 75% of them singletons, with 20% to 25% in the top ten. Sequenced: lung tumor tissue. The receptors originated from a man between 65 and 85 years old with non-small cell lung cancer. Each CDR3 is given with its conserved first and last residue. D genes are given only for firm matches. Clone size is stated in some rows and not others, as once, few, many or a class when expanded.

V gene: TRBV6-5; clone size: -; D gene: TRBD2; J gene: TRBJ2-1; CDR3 protein: CTSSYLAGVRNEQFF; CDR3 DNA: TGTACCAGCAGTTACCTAGCGGGAGTGAGGAATGAGCAGTTCTTC
V gene: TRBV11-2; clone size: once; D gene: TRBD1; J gene: TRBJ2-2; CDR3 protein: CTSSIVGTGVAGELFF; CDR3 DNA: TGTACCAGCAGCATAGTGGGCACAGGGGTAGCCGGGGAGCTGTTTTTT
V gene: TRBV6-1; clone size: once; D gene: -; J gene: TRBJ2-6; CDR3 protein: CASCDGAGANVLTF; CDR3 DNA: TGTGCCAGCTGTGATGGGGCTGGGGCCAACGTCCTGACTTTC
V gene: TRBV12-3/TRBV12-4; clone size: -; D gene: -; J gene: TRBJ2-1; CDR3 protein: CANTTYNEQFF; CDR3 DNA: TGTGCCAACACCACGTATAATGAGCAGTTCTTC
V gene: TRBV29-1; clone size: -; D gene: -; J gene: TRBJ2-5; CDR3 protein: CSVEFYWTCGGKQDTQYF; CDR3 DNA: TGCAGCGTTGAATTCTATTGGACTTGCGGCGGGAAACAAGACACCCAGTACTTC
V gene: TRBV12-3/TRBV12-4; clone size: once; D gene: TRBD1; J gene: TRBJ1-6; CDR3 protein: CTSTSGTGDYNSPFHF; CDR3 DNA: TGTACCAGCACCTCCGGGACAGGGGACTATAATTCACCCTTCCACTTT
V gene: TRBV28; clone size: -; D gene: TRBD1; J gene: TRBJ1-3; CDR3 protein: CASSIQGAGNTIYF; CDR3 DNA: TGTGCCAGCAGCATACAGGGGGCGGGAAACACCATATATTTT
V gene: TRBV12-3/TRBV12-4; clone size: -; D gene: -; J gene: TRBJ2-7; CDR3 protein: CAIRLGSGDFWGEQYF; CDR3 DNA: TGTGCCATCAGGCTGGGTAGCGGAGACTTCTGGGGCGAGCAGTACTTC
V gene: TRBV5-6; clone size: -; D gene: TRBD1; J gene: TRBJ2-7; CDR3 protein: CASSYGQGTYKQYF; CDR3 DNA: TGTGCCAGCAGTTACGGACAGGGGACCTACAAGCAGTACTTC
V gene: TRBV11-2; clone size: -; D gene: -; J gene: TRBJ1-1; CDR3 protein: CVSTRAGENTEAFF; CDR3 DNA: TGTGTCAGCACTAGGGCGGGGGAGAACACTGAAGCTTTCTTC
V gene: TRBV6-5; clone size: many; D gene: -; J gene: TRBJ1-3; CDR3 protein: CASKRSGGSGNTIYF; CDR3 DNA: TGTGCCAGCAAGCGCTCGGGAGGCTCTGGAAACACCATATATTTT